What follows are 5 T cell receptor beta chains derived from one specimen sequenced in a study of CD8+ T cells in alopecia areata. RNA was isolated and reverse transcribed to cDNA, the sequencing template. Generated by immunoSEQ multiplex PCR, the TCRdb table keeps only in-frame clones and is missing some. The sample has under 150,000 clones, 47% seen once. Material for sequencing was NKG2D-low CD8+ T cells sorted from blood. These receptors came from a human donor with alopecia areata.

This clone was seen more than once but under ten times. CDR3 region: CASSLEGGYTF. CDR3 bases: TGTGCCAGCAGCTTAGAGGGGGGCTACACCTTC. The J gene is TRBJ1-2, the V gene TRBV7-9; possibly TRBD1 for D (5 bases). Trimming shortened V by 1 base and J by 8 bases, and 5 bases separated the two germline ends. The germline CDR1 and CDR2 sequences are SEHNR and FQNEAQ (reference sequence). The CDR3 runs 11 residues.

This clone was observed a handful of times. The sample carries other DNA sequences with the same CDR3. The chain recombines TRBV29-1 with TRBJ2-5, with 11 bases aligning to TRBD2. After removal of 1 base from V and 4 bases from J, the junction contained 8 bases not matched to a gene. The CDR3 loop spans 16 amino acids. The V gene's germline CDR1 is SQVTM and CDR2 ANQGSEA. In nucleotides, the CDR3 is TGCAGCGTTGAAGGAGCTGGGCTAGCGGGAGGAGAGACCCAGTACTTC. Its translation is CSVEGAGLAGGETQYF.

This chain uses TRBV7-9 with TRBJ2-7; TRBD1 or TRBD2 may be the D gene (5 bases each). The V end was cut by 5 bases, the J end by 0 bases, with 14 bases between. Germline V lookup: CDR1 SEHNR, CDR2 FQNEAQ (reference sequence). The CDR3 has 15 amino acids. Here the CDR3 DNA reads TGTGCCAGCAGCGCCCGAGGGGCTAACTCCTACGAGCAGTACTTC. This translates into CASSARGANSYEQYF.

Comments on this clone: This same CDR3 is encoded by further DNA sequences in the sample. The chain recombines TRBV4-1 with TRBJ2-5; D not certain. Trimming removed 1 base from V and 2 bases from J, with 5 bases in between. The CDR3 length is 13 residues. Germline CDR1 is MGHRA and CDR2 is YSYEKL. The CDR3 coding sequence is TGCGCCAGCAGCCAAGTAGGTCAAGAGACCCAGTACTTC. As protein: CASSQVGQETQYF.

The CDR3 DNA reads as TGCAGCGTGTGGACAGAGGATGCCGGGGAGCTGTTTTTT. This gives the protein CSVWTEDAGELFF. The V call is TRBV29-1, the J call TRBJ2-2; tentative D call: TRBD1 (6 bases). Between the trimmed V and J ends, which lost 6 bases and 6 bases, there was a span of 14 bases. The CDR3 spans 13 residues. Germline V lookup: CDR1 SQVTM, CDR2 ANQGSEA.